The 20 T cell receptor beta chains below were found in one sample sequenced in a study of blood T cells in healthy people across ages. A second PCR of about 7 to 12 cycles used a sample-barcoded 5' primer and a J-beta primer mix. In TCRdb, the 5' RACE reads were re-called with MiXCR into one record per CDR3 protein. The sample yields 650,000 to 1,000,000 distinct CDR3 sequences, roughly 34% seen once. Specimen: blood. The receptors derive from a man aged 18 to 30 in good health.

Details on this clonotype: Mismatch with germline at one junction end may stem from a read error. V and J are TRBV29-1 and TRBJ1-2; no clear D gene. The CDR3 extends over 11 amino acids. CDR1 is SQVTM, CDR2 ANQGSEA, per germline. In DNA, the CDR3 is TGCAGCGCCGTCCAGAGCTATAGCTACACCTTC. It specifies CSAVQSYSYTF.

The chain carries TRBV15 and TRBJ2-5; D is uncertain. V was trimmed by 0 bases and J by 5 bases, leaving 10 bases between them. This CDR3 is built from 14 residues. Germline V lookup: CDR1 LNHNV, CDR2 YYDKDF (reference sequence). CDR3: CATSRDGLQETQYF. For the CDR3, the DNA is TGTGCCACCAGCAGAGATGGGCTGCAGGAGACCCAGTACTTC.

The chain couples TRBV2 to TRBJ1-5; D is possibly TRBD1 (6 bases). This CDR3 region has 14 residues. CDR1 SNHLY and CDR2 FYNNEI come from the germline V gene. Trimming took off 5 bases at V and 6 bases at J, with 14 bases between the two ends. CDR3 sequence reads: CASSRGGAGQPQHF. For the CDR3, the DNA is TGTGCCAGCAGTCGAGGGGGGGCGGGTCAGCCCCAGCATTTT. Full variable domain (rest looked up from reference TRBV2 and TRBJ1-5): EPEVTQTPSHQVTQMGQEVILRCVPISNHLYFYWYRQILGQKVEFLVSFYNNEISEKSEIFDDQFSVERPDGSNFTLKIRSTKLEDSAMYFCASSRGGAGQPQHFGDGTRLSIL.

V usage is TRBV20-1 and J usage is TRBJ1-1; D call uncertain. Germline V CDR1 and CDR2: DFQATT, SNEGSKA (reference sequence). The CDR3 is 14 amino acids. V was clipped by 5 bases and J by 5 bases, with 18 bases between them. CDR3 loop: CSAFDRGIWTEAFF. The CDR3 nucleotides read TGCAGTGCTTTCGACCGAGGAATATGGACTGAAGCTTTCTTT.

In the case of this clonotype: One junction end does not reproduce the germline sequence, and a read error may be involved. The chain is built from TRBV7-2 and TRBJ2-4, with 11 bases matching TRBD1. CDR3 length: 16 amino acids. Germline CDR1 and CDR2: SGHTA and FQGNSA. The CDR3 loop reads CASSLVGQGAKNTQYF. For the CDR3, the DNA is TGTGCCAGCAGCTTAGTAGGACAGGGGGCCAAAAACACTCAGTACTTC.

This sequence joins TRBV12-3 or TRBV12-4 and TRBJ1-2, with 8 bases that match TRBD1. This CDR3 has 13 amino acids. Trimming at V came to 6 bases and at J to 8 bases, leaving 8 bases not matched to a gene. CDR3 amino acids: CASSPYAGGGYTF. The DNA for the CDR3 is TGTGCCAGCAGCCCTTATGCAGGGGGCGGCTACACCTTC.

This rearrangement joins TRBV12-3 or TRBV12-4 to TRBJ1-2; D perhaps matches TRBD1 (6 bases). CDR3 size: 18 residues. Deletions cut 6 bases from V and 2 bases from J, with 25 bases between. The CDR3 region has the DNA TGTGCCAGCAGCTTCAGGAGGGAGGGACACGGCTCAAACTATGGCTACACCTTC. Protein: CASSFRREGHGSNYGYTF.

The chain carries TRBV7-2 and TRBJ2-3; D is ambiguous. CDR1 is SGHTA, CDR2 FQGNSA, per germline. The CDR3 is made up of 16 amino acids. The germline V and J ends were trimmed by 3 bases and 0 bases, with 13 bases remaining between them. CDR3 nucleotide sequence: TGTGCCAGCAGCTTTCAGGTGGGCTCTAGCACAGATACGCAGTATTTT. Translating it yields CASSFQVGSSTDTQYF.

The rearrangement uses TRBV3-1 and TRBJ2-2; TRBD2 might be the D (6 bases). In germline, CDR1 is LGHDT, CDR2 YNNKEL (reference sequence). The ends were cut back, 0 bases at V and 9 bases at J, with 8 bases in the middle. This CDR3 spans 13 amino acids. As DNA, the CDR3 is TGTGCCAGCAGCCAAGACAGGGACTGGGAGCTGTTTTTT. Protein: CASSQDRDWELFF. The full variable domain, completed using reference TRBV3-1 and TRBJ2-2, is DTAVSQTPKYLVTQMGNDKSIKCEQNLGHDTMYWYKQDSKKFLKIMFSYNNKELIINETVPNRFSPKSPDKAHLNLHINSLELGDSAVYFCASSQDRDWELFFGEGSRLTVL.

This clonotype was detected a few times. Germline and junction disagree at one end, which may indicate a read error. J is TRBJ1-5 and V is TRBV4-3; D possibly corresponds to TRBD1 (6 bases). Germline assignment: CDR1 LGHNA and CDR2 YSLEER. This CDR3 has 17 amino acids. Written as DNA, the CDR3 is TGCGCCAGCAGCCAAGATCTTGGGGGGCTGAGCAATCGGCCCCAGCATTTT. Its translation is CASSQDLGGLSNRPQHF.

This clonotype was counted only a few times. J is TRBJ1-6 and V is TRBV20-1, with 9 bases matching TRBD1. V shed 0 bases, J shed 3 bases, and the junction held 0 bases outside the gene matches. The CDR3 runs to 15 residues. Germline V gene data show CDR1 as DFQATT and CDR2 as SNEGSKA (reference sequence). The CDR3, as DNA: TGCAGTGCTAGAGAGACAGGGGGCTATAATTCACCCCTCCACTTT. It yields the protein CSARETGGYNSPLHF.

The rearrangement uses TRBV15 and TRBJ2-2; 8 bases align to TRBD2. The CDR3 covers 15 residues. With 8 bases clipped from V and 8 bases from J, the junction kept 13 bases outside the gene matches. Germline CDR1 is LNHNV and CDR2 is YYDKDF (reference sequence). This chain's CDR3 is CATSGSTSGTGELFF. The CDR3 DNA follows: TGTGCCACCTCGGGGAGCACTAGCGGTACGGGGGAGCTGTTTTTT. The full variable domain, its missing parts supplied by reference TRBV15 and TRBJ2-2, is DAMVIQNPRYQVTQFGKPVTLSCSQTLNHNVMYWYQQKSSQAPKLLFHYYDKDFNNEADTPDNFQSRRPNTSFCFLDIRSPGLGDTAMYLCATSGSTSGTGELFFGEGSRLTVL.

This clonotype turned up a few times. The rearrangement joins TRBV9 to TRBJ1-2; perhaps TRBD1 as D (5 bases). CDR3 length equals 16 residues. V lost 0 bases to trimming and J lost 8 bases, with 20 bases between them. The germline V gene encodes CDR1 SGDLS and CDR2 YYNGEE. The CDR3 reads CASSVGSGQGGKGYTF. DNA for the CDR3: TGTGCCAGCAGCGTAGGGTCCGGGCAGGGAGGAAAAGGCTACACCTTC.

This sequence joins TRBV5-1 and TRBJ2-1, with unresolved D. CDR3 length: 14 amino acids. V lost 0 bases, J lost 8 bases, and 12 bases lay in between. Germline lookup yields CDR1 SGHRS and CDR2 YFSETQ. The CDR3 bases are TGCGCCAGCAGCTTGGAATCCAACCAAGATGAGCAGTTCTTC. The encoded protein is CASSLESNQDEQFF. Full variable domain (remainder filled in from reference TRBV5-1 and TRBJ2-1): KAGVTQTPRYLIKTRGQQVTLSCSPISGHRSVSWYQQTPGQGLQFLFEYFSETQRNKGNFPGRFSGRQFSNSRSEMNVSTLELGDSALYLCASSLESNQDEQFFGPGTRLTVL.

The rearrangement links TRBV12-5 to TRBJ2-7, with 8 bases matching TRBD2. The germline V gene has CDR1 LGHNT and CDR2 FRNRAP. The V gene end was trimmed by 7 bases and the J gene end by 6 bases; junction bases not matched to a gene: 11. The CDR3 has 14 amino acids. CDR3: CASEPSGGKREQYF. The CDR3 DNA follows: TGTGCTAGTGAACCCTCGGGGGGGAAGCGCGAGCAGTACTTC.

The V call is TRBV20-1, the J call TRBJ2-5; D is ambiguous. Per the germline V gene, CDR1 is DFQATT and CDR2 is SNEGSKA (reference sequence). Trimming stripped 2 bases from V and 1 base from J, with 5 bases between. This CDR3 contains 12 residues. CDR3 DNA sequence: TGCAGTGCTAGAAAGTCCCAAGAGACCCAGTACTTC. Its translation: CSARKSQETQYF.

The chain employs TRBV5-5 and TRBJ1-2, with TRBD1 identical over 7 bases. The CDR3 contains 15 residues. The ends lost 6 bases at V and 5 bases at J; junction bases unmatched: 13. The germline CDR1 and CDR2 sequences are SGHKS and YYEKEE (reference sequence). The CDR3 DNA follows: TGTGCCAGCACCAAGAGTACAGGGGTTTTTTATGGCTACACCTTC. Its translation: CASTKSTGVFYGYTF.

J is TRBJ2-3 and V is TRBV20-1; 12 nucleotides line up with TRBD2. The CDR3 runs to 14 residues. Germline V gene data show CDR1 as DFQATT and CDR2 as SNEGSKA (reference sequence). The V and J ends lost 6 bases and 4 bases, in that order; junction bases with no gene match: 5. CDR3 loop: CSAKGLAGSDTQYF. CDR3 sequence (DNA): TGCAGTGCCAAAGGACTAGCGGGATCAGATACGCAGTATTTT.

The rearrangement links TRBV20-1 to TRBJ2-7; D tentatively reads TRBD1 or TRBD2 (5 bases each). Germline values: CDR1 DFQATT, CDR2 SNEGSKA (reference sequence). There are 16 residues in the CDR3. V was clipped by 6 bases and J by 3 bases, with 24 bases between them. This CDR3 is CSAAPTGTSHDYEQYF. As DNA, the CDR3 is TGCAGTGCCGCACCAACCGGGACCTCTCACGACTACGAGCAGTACTTC.

The rearrangement links TRBV20-1 to TRBJ1-2; D is uncertain. V lost 4 bases and J 0 bases, leaving 12 bases between the germline ends. The V gene's germline CDR1 is DFQATT and CDR2 SNEGSKA (reference sequence). The CDR3 extends over 14 amino acids. CDR3 sequence (DNA): TGCAGTGCTACGGAGGGAGCAGCTAACTATGGCTACACCTTC. Protein: CSATEGAANYGYTF.